This T cell receptor (beta chain) was obtained from a study of blood T cell repertoires in COVID-19. Study-level information: Researchers got acute and convalescent COVID-19 samples from the United States, Italy and Spain.

The CDR3 runs 15 residues. V lost 5 bases and J lost 0, with 15 bases in between. CDR1 and CDR2 (germline): SGHDT, YYEEEE. How the authors handled the data: By means of reference gene primer amplification, nucleated cell counts were estimated. The data were produced by immunoSEQ multiplex PCR, yet TCRdb's version contains in-frame clones alone and is incomplete. Clone size and V and J calls were adopted from that table, with D and trimming inferred from the DNA. The sample lists 170,000 or so clones; around 77% were seen once. This clone was detected a few times. The sample was peripheral blood. The sequence was obtained from a man in his 70s with active or convalescent COVID-19. V and J are TRBV5-6 and TRBJ2-7; D possibly corresponds to TRBD2 (6 bases). The CDR3 bases are TGTGCCAGCAGGCCCCTAGCGAAGAGCTCCTACGAGCAGTACTTC. It specifies CASRPLAKSSYEQYF.